Listed below are T cell receptor beta chains from one sample, sequenced in a study of T-cell reconstitution after alpha-beta-depleted transplantation in children. From the PCR reads, TCRdb called clonotypes with MiXCR, one entry per CDR3 protein. The table lists 200,000 to 250,000 distinct CDR3 sequences, roughly 9.1% of them singletons. The material sequenced was PBMCs, mostly from graft donor cells, taken 360 days after TCRalphabeta/CD19-depleted stem cell transplant. These receptors were obtained from a male patient under 10 years old who had a stem cell transplant for acute myeloid leukemia, so the T cells may come from the graft donor. Both conserved end residues are part of each CDR3. A D gene is named only where the DNA matches it firmly. Part of the rows lack a size; the others show once, few, many or a class for expanded clones.

clone_size: many
j_call: TRBJ2-2
v_call: TRBV5-1
d_call: .
cdr3_nt: TGCGCCAGCAGCCCGACGGGACTTACCGGGGAGCTGTTTTTT
cdr3_aa: CASSPTGLTGELFF

clone_size: many
j_call: TRBJ2-1
v_call: TRBV7-3
d_call: .
cdr3_nt: TGTGCCAGCAGCCACCCCACGGAGGGCTACAATGAGCAGTTCTTC
cdr3_aa: CASSHPTEGYNEQFF

clone_size: few
j_call: TRBJ2-5
v_call: TRBV2
d_call: TRBD2
cdr3_nt: TGTGCCAGCAGCCTACTAGCGGGGACGCAAGAGACCCAGTACTTC
cdr3_aa: CASSLLAGTQETQYF

clone_size: few
j_call: TRBJ2-5
v_call: TRBV9
d_call: .
cdr3_nt: TGTGCCAGCAGCGTAGAATCTTACGGAGAGACCCAGTACTTC
cdr3_aa: CASSVESYGETQYF

clone_size: .
j_call: TRBJ2-7
v_call: TRBV20-1
d_call: TRBD2
cdr3_nt: TGCAGTGCCCCCCGGCCTAGCGGGAGCTACGAGCAGTACTTC
cdr3_aa: CSAPRPSGSYEQYF

clone_size: .
j_call: TRBJ1-2
v_call: TRBV11-2
d_call: .
cdr3_nt: TGTGCCAGCAGCAGCCGGGACGGAGTCTATGGCTACACCTTC
cdr3_aa: CASSSRDGVYGYTF

clone_size: .
j_call: TRBJ2-5
v_call: TRBV12-3/TRBV12-4
d_call: .
cdr3_nt: TGTGCCAGCAGTACCGGGACACTCCAAGAGACCCAGTACTTC
cdr3_aa: CASSTGTLQETQYF

clone_size: .
j_call: TRBJ1-2
v_call: TRBV27
d_call: TRBD1
cdr3_nt: TGTGCCAGCATCCCTAGCCTAGGGGGCGACTATGGCTACACCTTC
cdr3_aa: CASIPSLGGDYGYTF

clone_size: few
j_call: TRBJ1-4
v_call: TRBV20-1
d_call: TRBD1
cdr3_nt: TGCAGTGCCAAACAGGGGTGGGGTGAAAAACTGTTTTTT
cdr3_aa: CSAKQGWGEKLFF

clone_size: .
j_call: TRBJ2-7
v_call: TRBV29-1
d_call: TRBD2
cdr3_nt: TGCAGCGTCGCAGGCATAGCGGGACCTTCCTACGAGCAGTACTTC
cdr3_aa: CSVAGIAGPSYEQYF

clone_size: many
j_call: TRBJ2-1
v_call: TRBV4-3
d_call: .
cdr3_nt: TGCGCCAGCAGCGAACCGGGACTCCTAAATGAGCAGTTCTTC
cdr3_aa: CASSEPGLLNEQFF

clone_size: few
j_call: TRBJ2-7
v_call: TRBV12-3/TRBV12-4
d_call: TRBD1
cdr3_nt: TGTGCCAGCGGGCCGGGACAGGGCTTCAACGAGCAGTACTTC
cdr3_aa: CASGPGQGFNEQYF

clone_size: .
j_call: TRBJ2-1
v_call: TRBV20-1
d_call: TRBD2
cdr3_nt: TGCAGTGCTCATCCCCCCCGATCTAGCGGGGGAAACTATAGGATAGGGCAGTTCTTC
cdr3_aa: CSAHPPRSSGGNYRIGQFF

clone_size: .
j_call: TRBJ2-1
v_call: TRBV5-1
d_call: TRBD2
cdr3_nt: TGCGCCAGCAGCCCCTTGGCGGGAGGCCAGTTCTTC
cdr3_aa: CASSPLAGGQFF

clone_size: few
j_call: TRBJ1-2
v_call: TRBV6-1
d_call: .
cdr3_nt: TGTGCCAGCAGTGAAGATTGGGACCCCTATGGCTACACCTTC
cdr3_aa: CASSEDWDPYGYTF

clone_size: .
j_call: TRBJ2-5
v_call: TRBV18
d_call: TRBD1
cdr3_nt: TGTGCCAGCTCACTCAACTCCCGGGCGTACAGGGGGCCAGAGACCCAGTACTTC
cdr3_aa: CASSLNSRAYRGPETQYF

clone_size: many
j_call: TRBJ2-3
v_call: TRBV2
d_call: .
cdr3_nt: TGTGCCAGCAGTGGAGGCCGTGCAGATACGCAGTATTTT
cdr3_aa: CASSGGRADTQYF

clone_size: many
j_call: TRBJ2-1
v_call: TRBV12-3/TRBV12-4
d_call: TRBD2
cdr3_nt: TGTGCCAGCTTTAGAACTCTTGGACTAGCGGATCCCTACAATGAGCAGTTCTTC
cdr3_aa: CASFRTLGLADPYNEQFF

clone_size: few
j_call: TRBJ2-1
v_call: TRBV5-1
d_call: TRBD2
cdr3_nt: TGCGCCAGCAGCTTGACAGCGGGAGGGCCGGGCGGGCAGTTCTTC
cdr3_aa: CASSLTAGGPGGQFF

clone_size: many
j_call: TRBJ2-1
v_call: TRBV10-3
d_call: TRBD2
cdr3_nt: TGTGCCATCAGTCCCACTAGCGATTCCTACAATGAGCAGTTCTTC
cdr3_aa: CAISPTSDSYNEQFF

clone_size: few
j_call: TRBJ1-2
v_call: TRBV28
d_call: .
cdr3_nt: TGTGCCAGCAGTTATAATGGCTACACCTTC
cdr3_aa: CASSYNGYTF

clone_size: few
j_call: TRBJ2-7
v_call: TRBV20-1
d_call: TRBD1
cdr3_nt: TGCAGTGCTAGGGGACCGGACAGGGGAGGCGACGAGCAGTACTTC
cdr3_aa: CSARGPDRGGDEQYF

clone_size: .
j_call: TRBJ2-5
v_call: TRBV29-1
d_call: .
cdr3_nt: TGCAGCGGCCGCCGGGGAGTAGAGACCCAGTACTTC
cdr3_aa: CSGRRGVETQYF

clone_size: .
j_call: TRBJ2-1
v_call: TRBV18
d_call: .
cdr3_nt: TGTGCCAGCTCACCGACCGGCGGGCTCAAGTTGGAGCAGTTCTTC
cdr3_aa: CASSPTGGLKLEQFF

clone_size: many
j_call: TRBJ2-7
v_call: TRBV20-1
d_call: .
cdr3_nt: TGCAGTGCTATAAGGCCTGGCTACGAGCAGTACTTC
cdr3_aa: CSAIRPGYEQYF

clone_size: few
j_call: TRBJ2-7
v_call: TRBV7-3
d_call: TRBD2
cdr3_nt: TGTGCCAGCAGCTTAGAGGCGGGAGGGGCCTACGAGCAGTACTTC
cdr3_aa: CASSLEAGGAYEQYF

clone_size: many
j_call: TRBJ1-5
v_call: TRBV27
d_call: .
cdr3_nt: TGTGCCAGCAGTTTTCGGGACGCGGGGCAGCCCCAGCATTTT
cdr3_aa: CASSFRDAGQPQHF

clone_size: few
j_call: TRBJ2-1
v_call: TRBV4-3
d_call: TRBD2
cdr3_nt: TGCGCCAGCAGCCGACTAGCGGCCTACAATGAGCAGTTCTTC
cdr3_aa: CASSRLAAYNEQFF

clone_size: few
j_call: TRBJ2-1
v_call: TRBV12-5
d_call: TRBD1
cdr3_nt: TGTGCTAGTGGTTTAGTCCGGGACAGGGTCCACAATGAGCAGTTCTTC
cdr3_aa: CASGLVRDRVHNEQFF

clone_size: many
j_call: TRBJ2-5
v_call: TRBV12-3/TRBV12-4
d_call: .
cdr3_nt: TGTGCCAGCAGTTTTGTACTAACGGTACTAGAGACCCAGTACTTC
cdr3_aa: CASSFVLTVLETQYF

clone_size: many
j_call: TRBJ2-3
v_call: TRBV12-3/TRBV12-4
d_call: .
cdr3_nt: TGTGCCAGCAGACACAGGGTGGGGCGCACAGATACGCAGTATTTT
cdr3_aa: CASRHRVGRTDTQYF

clone_size: many
j_call: TRBJ2-3
v_call: TRBV10-3
d_call: TRBD1
cdr3_nt: TGTGCCAGCCAGGGGGCTACGCAGTATTTT
cdr3_aa: CASQGATQYF

clone_size: few
j_call: TRBJ1-2
v_call: TRBV29-1
d_call: .
cdr3_nt: TGCAGCGTTGAAGAACGGACAAGAATCGTCTATGGCTACACCTTC
cdr3_aa: CSVEERTRIVYGYTF

clone_size: few
j_call: TRBJ2-1
v_call: TRBV7-2
d_call: TRBD2
cdr3_nt: TGTGCCAGCAGCTTAGCGGCTAGCGGGTGGAATGAGCAGTTCTTC
cdr3_aa: CASSLAASGWNEQFF

clone_size: few
j_call: TRBJ2-5
v_call: TRBV15
d_call: .
cdr3_nt: TGTGCCACCAGCAGGTGGGTGAAGCAAGAGACCCAGTACTTC
cdr3_aa: CATSRWVKQETQYF

clone_size: many
j_call: TRBJ2-6
v_call: TRBV5-5
d_call: .
cdr3_nt: TGTGCCAGCAGCTTTCCCAGGTCTGGGGCCAACGTCCTGACTTTC
cdr3_aa: CASSFPRSGANVLTF

clone_size: many
j_call: TRBJ2-1
v_call: TRBV12-3/TRBV12-4
d_call: .
cdr3_nt: TGTGCCAGCAGTTTAGACCGTATCCTTGGGAATGAGCAGTTCTTC
cdr3_aa: CASSLDRILGNEQFF

clone_size: few
j_call: TRBJ1-1
v_call: TRBV27
d_call: .
cdr3_nt: TGTGCCAGCAGGGCACCGGGACTTAGGAACACTGAAGCTTTCTTT
cdr3_aa: CASRAPGLRNTEAFF

clone_size: few
j_call: TRBJ1-2
v_call: TRBV14
d_call: .
cdr3_nt: TGTGCCAGCAGCCAACAGGGACAATCATATGGCTACACCTTC
cdr3_aa: CASSQQGQSYGYTF

clone_size: few
j_call: TRBJ1-5
v_call: TRBV27
d_call: .
cdr3_nt: TGTGCCAGCAGTATATCGGGACGCAGGGCTGGCAATCAGCCCCAGCATTTT
cdr3_aa: CASSISGRRAGNQPQHF

clone_size: few
j_call: TRBJ2-7
v_call: TRBV21-1
d_call: .
cdr3_nt: TGTGCCAGCAGCAGACGGACAGGGGGTCCCTACGAGCAGTACTTC
cdr3_aa: CASSRRTGGPYEQYF

clone_size: .
j_call: TRBJ2-7
v_call: TRBV7-2
d_call: .
cdr3_nt: TGTGCCAGCAGCCCCTGGACTCAAGAAGGCGAGCAGTACTTC
cdr3_aa: CASSPWTQEGEQYF

clone_size: few
j_call: TRBJ2-6
v_call: TRBV29-1
d_call: TRBD2
cdr3_nt: TGCAGCGTTGAAGGACTAGCGGGAGGTGGGGCCAACGTCCTGACTTTC
cdr3_aa: CSVEGLAGGGANVLTF

clone_size: few
j_call: TRBJ2-5
v_call: TRBV6-1
d_call: .
cdr3_nt: TGTGCCAGCAATAGGGGGGCAGGCATTCAAGAGACCCAGTACTTC
cdr3_aa: CASNRGAGIQETQYF

clone_size: few
j_call: TRBJ1-2
v_call: TRBV12-3/TRBV12-4
d_call: .
cdr3_nt: TGTGCCAGCAGTCTTGGGAGTAGCTACACCTTC
cdr3_aa: CASSLGSSYTF